Each of the 21 T cell receptor beta chains below was sequenced from the same sample in a study of neoadjuvant anti-PD-1 for oral cavity cancer. Here immunoSEQ multiplex PCR was the method, and the copy in TCRdb shows in-frame clones only, minus some. The sample consists of approximately 13,000 clones, less than 75% of them appearing once. Time point indicated: after neoadjuvant nivolumab, at surgical resection. Sequenced here: PBMCs, sampled after nivolumab (anti-PD-1) treatment. These TCRs come from a person aged 40-85 years with oral cavity squamous cell carcinoma.

This chain joins TRBV30 and TRBJ1-1; TRBD1 might be the D (5 bases). The CDR3 is made up of 14 amino acids. Germline lookup yields CDR1 GTSNPN and CDR2 SVGIG (reference sequence). V dropped 5 bases and J dropped 0 bases, with 13 bases sitting between them. CDR3 in amino acids: CAWAGAPMNTEAFF. DNA of the CDR3: TGTGCCTGGGCCGGGGCCCCCATGAACACTGAAGCTTTCTTT.

The CDR3 DNA follows: TGCAGCGGCTGGGACAGACGTTTCACTGAAGCTTTCTTT. This encodes CSGWDRRFTEAFF. The chain employs TRBV29-1 and TRBJ1-1; 7 nucleotides match TRBD1. CDR1 and CDR2 (germline): SQVTM, ANQGSEA. The CDR3 sequence is 13 residues long. V lost 7 bases to trimming and J lost 4 bases; unmatched junction nucleotides: 9.

The chain has TRBV6-1 and TRBJ2-7; D is possibly TRBD2 (5 bases). The CDR3 runs 15 residues. V lost 7 bases and J lost 2, with 18 bases in between. Germline-derived CDR1 and CDR2 are MNHNS and SASEGT. The CDR3 DNA reads as TGTGCCAGCACGTTAGCGCCAAACCGCCCCTACGAGCAGTACTTC. Translation gives CASTLAPNRPYEQYF.

The chain has TRBV5-5 and TRBJ1-2; tentatively, D is TRBD1 (5 bases). V dropped 4 bases and J dropped 5 bases, with 9 bases sitting between them. The CDR3 has 12 amino acids. Germline V gene lookup returns CDR1 SGHKS and CDR2 YYEKEE (reference sequence). Here the CDR3 reads CASSVDRYGYTF. The CDR3 nucleotides are TGTGCCAGCAGCGTAGACAGATATGGCTACACCTTC. The full variable domain, rest sourced from reference TRBV5-5 and TRBJ1-2, is DAGVTQSPTHLIKTRGQQVTLRCSPISGHKSVSWYQQVLGQGPQFIFQYYEKEERGRGNFPDRFSARQFPNYSSELNVNALLLGDSALYLCASSVDRYGYTFGSGTRLTVV.

V usage is TRBV19 and J usage is TRBJ2-3; 13 nucleotides align to TRBD2. The CDR3 has 18 residues. V shed 4 bases and J 5 bases; nucleotides not matched to a gene: 12. Germline values: CDR1 LNHDA, CDR2 SQIVND (reference sequence). This CDR3 is CASSKQGDGTSGEDTQYF. The CDR3 nucleotides read TGTGCCAGTAGTAAACAGGGCGACGGGACTAGCGGGGAAGATACGCAGTATTTT.

V gene TRBV5-4 combines with J gene TRBJ1-1; 8 bases fit TRBD1. The V gene end was trimmed by 4 bases and the J gene end by 7 bases; junction bases not matched to a gene: 6. CDR3 length equals 13 residues. Germline V lookup: CDR1 SGHNT, CDR2 YYREEE (reference sequence). The CDR3 bases are TGTGCCAGCAGCCGGGGACAGGTGATTGAAGCTTTCTTT. This encodes CASSRGQVIEAFF.

This clone was seen more than once but under ten times. The chain links TRBV10-3 to TRBJ2-7; the D gene is possibly TRBD1 (5 bases). Trimming left V 6 bases short and J 3 bases short, with 6 bases between. From germline, CDR1 is ENHRY and CDR2 SYGVKD. The CDR3 has 11 residues. CDR3: CAISQGYEQYF. Here the CDR3 DNA reads TGTGCCATCAGCCAGGGCTACGAGCAGTACTTC.

The chain links TRBV7-8 to TRBJ2-2, with TRBD1 matching 10 bases. Germline CDR1 and CDR2: SGHVS and FQNEAQ. Unmatched junction bases numbered 7, after V lost 5 bases and J lost 7 bases. The CDR3 is 15 residues long. The CDR3 protein is CASSRLGQGNGELFF. The DNA for the CDR3 is TGTGCCAGCAGCCGATTGGGACAGGGGAACGGGGAGCTGTTTTTT.

This chain links TRBV7-2 with TRBJ2-7; D not resolved. Germline V lookup: CDR1 SGHTA, CDR2 FQGNSA. The length of the CDR3 is 14 residues. The germline V and J ends were trimmed by 1 base and 2 bases, with 9 bases remaining between them. The CDR3 region has the DNA TGTGCCAGCAGCTTAGGGCCACAGCCCTACGAGCAGTACTTC. Residues: CASSLGPQPYEQYF.

The chain is built from TRBV10-3 and TRBJ2-7, with TRBD1 identical over 7 bases. Per the germline V gene, CDR1 is ENHRY and CDR2 is SYGVKD. The V segment lost 3 bases and the J segment 3 bases; nucleotides outside the gene matches: 8. The CDR3 extends over 15 amino acids. The CDR3 DNA sequence: TGTGCCATCAGTGATATTCAGGGGGAGAACTACGAGCAGTACTTC. The encoded protein is CAISDIQGENYEQYF.

This clone was seen only a few times. The rearrangement links TRBV5-6 to TRBJ2-1, with TRBD2 matching 10 bases. The V gene end was trimmed by 0 bases and the J gene end by 10 bases; junction bases not matched to a gene: 19. The V gene's germline CDR1 is SGHDT and CDR2 YYEEEE. CDR3 size: 19 residues. CDR3 sequence: CASSLAASSLAGAFGEQFF. CDR3 nucleotide sequence: TGTGCCAGCAGCTTGGCCGCGTCCTCTCTAGCGGGGGCCTTCGGGGAGCAGTTCTTC. Full variable domain (outside the CDR3, taken from reference TRBV5-6 and TRBJ2-1): DAGVTQSPTHLIKTRGQQVTLRCSPKSGHDTVSWYQQALGQGPQFIFQYYEEEERQRGNFPDRFSGHQFPNYSSELNVNALLLGDSALYLCASSLAASSLAGAFGEQFFGPGTRLTVL.

The chain joins TRBV5-6 to TRBJ1-1, with a possible D match to TRBD1 (6 bases). This CDR3 comprises 15 residues. Germline values: CDR1 SGHDT, CDR2 YYEEEE. The V gene lost 5 bases and the J gene lost 6 bases, with 20 bases spanning the gap. The CDR3 coding sequence is TGTGCCAGCAGGGGGTCGGGACAAACCGCGCCTGAAGCTTTCTTT. The encoded protein is CASRGSGQTAPEAFF. The entire variable domain, with the rest obtained from reference TRBV5-6 and TRBJ1-1, is as follows: DAGVTQSPTHLIKTRGQQVTLRCSPKSGHDTVSWYQQALGQGPQFIFQYYEEEERQRGNFPDRFSGHQFPNYSSELNVNALLLGDSALYLCASRGSGQTAPEAFFGQGTRLTVV.

This chain connects TRBV2 to TRBJ2-1; TRBD1 aligns across 10 bases. The CDR3 covers 15 residues. Germline CDR1 and CDR2: SNHLY and FYNNEI. Trimming took 7 bases from V and 3 from J; bases not matched to a gene: 6. Written as DNA, the CDR3 is TGTGCCAGCACCGGTGGGACAGGGGTCTACAATGAGCAGTTCTTC. It yields the protein CASTGGTGVYNEQFF.

The chain couples TRBV11-2 to TRBJ2-7, with D perhaps matching TRBD1 or TRBD2 (5 bases each). Looked up from germline, CDR1 is SGHAT and CDR2 is FQNNGV. Trimming removed 3 bases from V and 0 bases from J, with 15 bases in between. This CDR3 contains 16 residues. The CDR3 protein is CASSFPTGTGSYEQYF. As DNA, the CDR3 is TGTGCCAGCAGCTTCCCAACCGGGACGGGCTCCTACGAGCAGTACTTC.

The rearrangement joins TRBV5-1 to TRBJ2-1; the D call may be TRBD1 or TRBD2 (5 bases each). The CDR3 totals 15 residues. The V and J ends lost 3 bases and 9 bases respectively, with 19 bases between them. Germline V CDR1 and CDR2: SGHRS, YFSETQ. CDR3 DNA: TGCGCCAGCAGCTCTCCGGTCACGGGGCGAGGTGAGCAGTTCTTC. Encoded protein: CASSSPVTGRGEQFF. Drawing the rest from reference TRBV5-1 and TRBJ2-1, the complete variable domain is KAGVTQTPRYLIKTRGQQVTLSCSPISGHRSVSWYQQTPGQGLQFLFEYFSETQRNKGNFPGRFSGRQFSNSRSEMNVSTLELGDSALYLCASSSPVTGRGEQFFGPGTRLTVL.

Written as DNA, the CDR3 is TGTGCCAGCATTAGTTTGGCGGGCGGAGGCTACGAGCAGTACTTC. Translating it yields CASISLAGGGYEQYF. The chain employs TRBV28 and TRBJ2-7; a possible D gene is TRBD2 (5 bases). The CDR3 is 15 residues long. Between the trimmed V and J ends, which lost 7 bases and 3 bases, there was a span of 19 bases. Looked up from germline, CDR1 is MDHEN and CDR2 is SYDVKM.

The chain joins TRBV2 to TRBJ2-3, with 7 bases matching TRBD2. Germline V gives CDR1 SNHLY, CDR2 FYNNEI. The length of the CDR3 is 17 residues. Unmatched junction bases numbered 12, after V lost 6 bases and J lost 0 bases. The DNA for the CDR3 is TGTGCCAGCAGGTACCCTGGGCGCGGGGGTAGCACAGATACGCAGTATTTT. It codes for CASRYPGRGGSTDTQYF.

This chain joins TRBV29-1 and TRBJ2-7, with 9 bases lining up with TRBD1. The V segment lost 7 bases and the J segment 6 bases; nucleotides outside the gene matches: 7. The CDR3 is 12 residues long. Germline CDR1 is SQVTM and CDR2 is ANQGSEA. The CDR3: CSAGTGSTEQYF. CDR3 DNA sequence: TGCAGCGCGGGGACAGGGTCAACCGAGCAGTACTTC.

The genes are TRBV30 and TRBJ1-1; TRBD1 agrees at 11 bases. The CDR3 extends over 16 amino acids. Per germline, CDR1 GTSNPN and CDR2 SVGIG (reference sequence). Trimming cost V 0 bases and J 6 bases; bases outside gene matches: 9. CDR3 residues: CAWSVLSGGQGAEAFF. CDR3 in DNA: TGTGCCTGGAGTGTACTAAGCGGGGGACAGGGGGCTGAAGCTTTCTTT.

J is TRBJ1-2 and V is TRBV2; weak D call: TRBD1 (5 bases). CDR3 size: 13 residues. Trimming removed 4 bases at V and 1 base at J, with 7 bases between. Germline-derived CDR1 and CDR2 are SNHLY and FYNNEI. DNA of the CDR3: TGTGCCAGCAGTGCGGACATTAACTATGGCTACACCTTC. It encodes CASSADINYGYTF.

The V gene is TRBV2, the J gene TRBJ2-7; D is unresolved. Trimming removed 4 bases from V and 4 bases from J, with 14 bases in between. The CDR3 is made up of 14 amino acids. Germline V gene data show CDR1 as SNHLY and CDR2 as FYNNEI. The CDR3 nucleotides are TGTGCCAGCAGTGTTAGGGTTGGACCGTACGAGCAGTACTTC. Protein product: CASSVRVGPYEQYF.